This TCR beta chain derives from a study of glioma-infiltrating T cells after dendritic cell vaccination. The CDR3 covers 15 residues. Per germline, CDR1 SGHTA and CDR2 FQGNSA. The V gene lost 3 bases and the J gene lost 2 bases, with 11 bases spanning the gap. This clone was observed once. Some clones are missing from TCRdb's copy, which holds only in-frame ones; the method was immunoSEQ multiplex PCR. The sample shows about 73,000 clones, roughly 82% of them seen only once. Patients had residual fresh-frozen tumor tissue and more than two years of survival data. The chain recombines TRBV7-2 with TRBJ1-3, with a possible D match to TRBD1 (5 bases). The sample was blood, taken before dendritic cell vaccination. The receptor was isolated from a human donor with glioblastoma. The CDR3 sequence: CASSLGGEAGNTIYF. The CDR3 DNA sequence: TGTGCCAGCAGCTTGGGGGGGGAGGCTGGAAACACCATATATTTT. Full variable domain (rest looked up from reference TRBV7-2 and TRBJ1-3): GAGVSQSPSNKVTEKGKDVELRCDPISGHTALYWYRQSLGQGLEFLIYFQGNSAPDKSGLPSDRFSAERTGGSVSTLTIQRTQQEDSAVYLCASSLGGEAGNTIYFGEGSWLTVV.